This TCR beta chain was captured by sequencing in a study of regulatory T cells in long-lasting Graves disease. This clonotype was observed at least ten times. In building TCR beta libraries, iRepertoire HTBI primers were used together with Arm-PCR of CDR3 regions. TCRdb reanalysed the multiplex PCR reads using MiXCR and keeps one entry per CDR3 protein. The sample has some 370,000 distinct CDR3 sequences; about an eighth are singletons. Time point in this sample: newly diagnosed GD, antithyroid drugs for less than 3 months. Researchers made the TCR library from RNA that was extracted from PBMCs. These data were also filed under a second study, of T cells in Graves' hyperthyroidism and ophthalmopathy.

The receptor was derived from a woman in her late teens or twenties with Graves disease. Sequencing used peripheral blood mononuclear cells (PBMCs), obtained at new diagnosis, from a patient treated with antithyroid drugs.

DNA for the CDR3: TGTGCCAACCGAGTCGGGACAGGGGGCACCGGGGAGCTGTTTTTT. Translating gives CANRVGTGGTGELFF. V gene TRBV12-3 or TRBV12-4 combines with J gene TRBJ2-2; 11 bases are a match to TRBD1. CDR3 length: 15 amino acids. V dropped 10 bases and J dropped 4; count of bases not matched to a gene: 8.